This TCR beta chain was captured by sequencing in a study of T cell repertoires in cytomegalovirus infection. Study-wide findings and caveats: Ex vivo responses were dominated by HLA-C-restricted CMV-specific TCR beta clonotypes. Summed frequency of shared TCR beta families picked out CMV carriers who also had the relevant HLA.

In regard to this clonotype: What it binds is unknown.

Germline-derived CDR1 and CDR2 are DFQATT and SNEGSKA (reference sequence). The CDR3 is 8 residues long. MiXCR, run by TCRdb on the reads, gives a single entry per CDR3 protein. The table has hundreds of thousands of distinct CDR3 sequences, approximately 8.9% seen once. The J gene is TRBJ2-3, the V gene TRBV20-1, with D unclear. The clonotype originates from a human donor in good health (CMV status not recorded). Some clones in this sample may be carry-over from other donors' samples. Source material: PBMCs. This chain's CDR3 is CTVDTQYF. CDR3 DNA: TGCACGGTGGATACGCAGTATTTT.